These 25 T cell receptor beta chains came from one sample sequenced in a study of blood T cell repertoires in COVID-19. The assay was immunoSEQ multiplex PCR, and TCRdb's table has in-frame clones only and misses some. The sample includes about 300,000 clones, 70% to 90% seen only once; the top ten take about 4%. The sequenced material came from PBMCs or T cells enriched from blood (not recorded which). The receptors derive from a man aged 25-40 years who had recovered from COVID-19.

DNA for the CDR3: TGTGCCAGCAGGAGAACAGGGGGCACTGAAGCTTTCTTT. This translates into CASRRTGGTEAFF. The rearrangement links TRBV6-5 to TRBJ1-1; the match to TRBD1 covers 8 bases. This CDR3 is 13 amino acids long. The V segment lost 6 bases and the J segment 4 bases; nucleotides outside the gene matches: 4. Germline V gives CDR1 MNHEY, CDR2 SVGAGI.

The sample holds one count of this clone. CDR3 sequence reads: CASSLRTGGYEKLFF. CDR3 DNA sequence: TGTGCCAGCAGCCTCCGGACAGGGGGTTATGAAAAACTGTTTTTT. This sequence joins TRBV3-1 (or the pseudogene TRBV3-2) and TRBJ1-4; 10 bases match TRBD1. Germline V lookup: CDR1 LGHDT, CDR2 YNNKEL (reference sequence). V lost 4 bases and J lost 6; bases outside the gene matches: 5. This CDR3 is 15 amino acids long.

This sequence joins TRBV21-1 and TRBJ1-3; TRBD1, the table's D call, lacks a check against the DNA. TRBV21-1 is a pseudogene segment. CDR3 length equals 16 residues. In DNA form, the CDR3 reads TGTGCCAGCAGCAACCCGGACAGGGGTAATGGAAACACCATATATTTT. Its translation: CASSNPDRGNGNTIYF.

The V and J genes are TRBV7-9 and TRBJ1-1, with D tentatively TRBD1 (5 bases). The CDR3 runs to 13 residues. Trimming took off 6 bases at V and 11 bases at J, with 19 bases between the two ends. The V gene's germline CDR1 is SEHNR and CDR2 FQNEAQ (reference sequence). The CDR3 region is CASSQNPGLEAFF. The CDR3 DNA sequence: TGTGCCAGCAGTCAGAACCCGGGACTCGAGGCTTTCTTT.

CDR3 loop: CASSLSTGGSEQFF. CDR3 nucleotide sequence: TGTGCCAGCAGCCTCTCAACAGGGGGTTCTGAGCAGTTCTTC. This chain uses TRBV3-1 (or the pseudogene TRBV3-2) with TRBJ2-1, with TRBD1 matching over 8 bases. The CDR3 totals 14 residues. The junction had 8 bases not matched to a gene; V was cut back by 4 bases and J by 9 bases. Germline V gene data show CDR1 as LGHDT and CDR2 as YNNKEL (reference sequence).

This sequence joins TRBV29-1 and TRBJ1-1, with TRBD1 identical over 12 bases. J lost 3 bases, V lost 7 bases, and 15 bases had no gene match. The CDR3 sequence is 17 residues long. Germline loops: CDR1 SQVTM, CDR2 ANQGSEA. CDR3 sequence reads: CSGHPGQGASRDTEAFF. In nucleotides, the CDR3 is TGCAGCGGTCACCCGGGACAGGGGGCAAGTAGGGACACTGAAGCTTTCTTT.

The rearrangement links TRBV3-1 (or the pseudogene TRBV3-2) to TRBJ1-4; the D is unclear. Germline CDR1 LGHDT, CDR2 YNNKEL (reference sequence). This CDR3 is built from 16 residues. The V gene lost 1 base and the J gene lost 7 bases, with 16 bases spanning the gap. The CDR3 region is CASSQVGSGGGEKLFF. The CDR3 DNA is TGTGCCAGCAGCCAAGTTGGATCGGGAGGAGGTGAAAAACTGTTTTTT.

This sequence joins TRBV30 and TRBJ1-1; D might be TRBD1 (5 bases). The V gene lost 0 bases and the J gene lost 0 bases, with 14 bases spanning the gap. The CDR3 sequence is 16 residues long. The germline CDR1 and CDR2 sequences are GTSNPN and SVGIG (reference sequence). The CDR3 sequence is CAWSVMGAGLNTEAFF. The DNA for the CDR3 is TGTGCCTGGAGTGTAATGGGCGCAGGGCTGAACACTGAAGCTTTCTTT.

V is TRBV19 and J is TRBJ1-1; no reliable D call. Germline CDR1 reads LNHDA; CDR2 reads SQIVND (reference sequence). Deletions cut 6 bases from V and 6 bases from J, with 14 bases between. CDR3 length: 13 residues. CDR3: CASRRTGGPEAFF. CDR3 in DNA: TGTGCCAGTAGGCGGACGGGAGGTCCTGAAGCTTTCTTT.

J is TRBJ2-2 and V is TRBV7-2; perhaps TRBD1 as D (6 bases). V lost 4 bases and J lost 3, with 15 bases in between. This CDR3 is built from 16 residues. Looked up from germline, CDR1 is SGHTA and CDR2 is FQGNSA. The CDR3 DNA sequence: TGTGCCAGCAGCTCCCTTTGGGGGCTCGACACCGGGGAGCTGTTTTTT. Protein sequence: CASSSLWGLDTGELFF. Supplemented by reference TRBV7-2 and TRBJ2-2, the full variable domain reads GAGVSQSPSNKVTEKGKDVELRCDPISGHTALYWYRQSLGQGLEFLIYFQGNSAPDKSGLPSDRFSAERTGGSVSTLTIQRTQQEDSAVYLCASSSLWGLDTGELFFGEGSRLTVL.

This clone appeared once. The CDR3 spells CASKSRVFQETQYF. Here the CDR3 DNA reads TGTGCCAGCAAGAGCAGGGTTTTCCAAGAGACCCAGTACTTC. This chain uses TRBV2 with TRBJ2-5; possibly TRBD1 for D (5 bases). From germline, CDR1 is SNHLY and CDR2 FYNNEI. Trimming took 7 bases from V and 1 from J, leaving 13 bases between them. This CDR3 region has 14 residues.

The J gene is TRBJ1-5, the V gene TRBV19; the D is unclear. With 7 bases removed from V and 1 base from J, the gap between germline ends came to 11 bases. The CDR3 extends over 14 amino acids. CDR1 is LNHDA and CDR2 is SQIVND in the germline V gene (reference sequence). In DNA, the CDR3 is TGTGCCAGTATTGCCACAGTCAGCAATCAGCCCCAGCATTTT. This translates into CASIATVSNQPQHF.

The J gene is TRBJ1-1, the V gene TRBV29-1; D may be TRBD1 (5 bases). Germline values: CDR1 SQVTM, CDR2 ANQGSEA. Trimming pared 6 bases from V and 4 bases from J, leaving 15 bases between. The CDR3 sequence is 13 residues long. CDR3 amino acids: CSVPPWGGTEAFF. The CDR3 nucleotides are TGCAGCGTCCCCCCGTGGGGGGGCACTGAAGCTTTCTTT.

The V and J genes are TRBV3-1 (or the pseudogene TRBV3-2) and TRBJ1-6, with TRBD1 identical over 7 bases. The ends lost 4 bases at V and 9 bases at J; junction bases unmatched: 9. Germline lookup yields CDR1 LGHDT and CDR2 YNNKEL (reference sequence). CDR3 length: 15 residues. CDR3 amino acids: CASSRTGAPGSPLHF. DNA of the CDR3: TGTGCCAGCAGCCGAACAGGGGCCCCTGGTTCACCCCTCCACTTT.

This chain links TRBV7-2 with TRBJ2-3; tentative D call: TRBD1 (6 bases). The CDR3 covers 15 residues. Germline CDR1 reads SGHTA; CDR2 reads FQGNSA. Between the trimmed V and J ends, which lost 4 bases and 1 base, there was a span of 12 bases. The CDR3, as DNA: TGTGCCAGCAGCTCACAGGGTAGGGGCACAGATACGCAGTATTTT. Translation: CASSSQGRGTDTQYF. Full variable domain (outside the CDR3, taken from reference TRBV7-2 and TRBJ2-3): GAGVSQSPSNKVTEKGKDVELRCDPISGHTALYWYRQSLGQGLEFLIYFQGNSAPDKSGLPSDRFSAERTGGSVSTLTIQRTQQEDSAVYLCASSSQGRGTDTQYFGPGTRLTVL.

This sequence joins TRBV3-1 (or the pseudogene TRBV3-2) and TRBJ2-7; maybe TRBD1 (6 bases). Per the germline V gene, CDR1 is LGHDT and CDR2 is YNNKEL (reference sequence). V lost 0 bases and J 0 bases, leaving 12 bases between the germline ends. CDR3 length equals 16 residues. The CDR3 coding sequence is TGTGCCAGCAGCCAAGACGAGACAGGCCTCTCCTACGAGCAGTACTTC. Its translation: CASSQDETGLSYEQYF.

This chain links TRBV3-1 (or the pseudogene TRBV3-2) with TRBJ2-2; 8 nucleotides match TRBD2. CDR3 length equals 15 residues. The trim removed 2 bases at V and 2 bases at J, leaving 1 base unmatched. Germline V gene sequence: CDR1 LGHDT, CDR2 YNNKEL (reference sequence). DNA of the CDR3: TGTGCCAGCAGCCAATTAGCGGGAAACACCGGGGAGCTGTTTTTT. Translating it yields CASSQLAGNTGELFF.

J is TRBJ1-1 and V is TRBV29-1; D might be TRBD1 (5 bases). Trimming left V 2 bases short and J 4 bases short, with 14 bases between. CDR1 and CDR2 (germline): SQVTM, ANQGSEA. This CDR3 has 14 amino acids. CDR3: CSVETWGPGTEAFF. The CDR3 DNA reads TGCAGCGTTGAAACCTGGGGCCCGGGCACTGAAGCTTTCTTT.

As DNA, the CDR3 is TGTGCCAGCAGCCAAGCAGCGGGATTGAGGCGAGAGACCCAGTACTTC. Translating it yields CASSQAAGLRRETQYF. The V call is TRBV3-1 (or the pseudogene TRBV3-2), the J call TRBJ2-5, with TRBD2 identical over 7 bases. V lost 1 base, J lost 4 bases, and 9 bases stayed unmatched. This CDR3 has 16 amino acids. The V gene's germline CDR1 is LGHDT and CDR2 YNNKEL (reference sequence).

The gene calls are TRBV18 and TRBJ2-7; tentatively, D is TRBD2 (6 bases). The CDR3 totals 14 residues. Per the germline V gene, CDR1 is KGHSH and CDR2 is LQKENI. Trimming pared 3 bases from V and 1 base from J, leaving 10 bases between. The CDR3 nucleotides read TGTGCCAGCTCACCCGGGAGACGGTCCTACGAGCAGTACTTC. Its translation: CASSPGRRSYEQYF.

Written as DNA, the CDR3 is TGTGCCAGCAGCCCGACTAGCGGGAGAGGCGAGCAGTACTTC. As protein: CASSPTSGRGEQYF. This chain links TRBV7-2 with TRBJ2-7; TRBD2 aligns across 12 bases. V was clipped by 5 bases and J by 6 bases; unmatched bases: 5. This CDR3 has 14 residues. Germline V gives CDR1 SGHTA, CDR2 FQGNSA.

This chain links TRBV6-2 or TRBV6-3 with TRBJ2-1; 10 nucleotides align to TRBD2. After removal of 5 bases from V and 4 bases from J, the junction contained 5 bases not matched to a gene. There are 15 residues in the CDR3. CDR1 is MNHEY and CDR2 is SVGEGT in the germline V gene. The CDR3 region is CASSQAGGFYNEQFF. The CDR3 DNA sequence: TGTGCCAGCAGTCAAGCGGGGGGGTTTTACAATGAGCAGTTCTTC.

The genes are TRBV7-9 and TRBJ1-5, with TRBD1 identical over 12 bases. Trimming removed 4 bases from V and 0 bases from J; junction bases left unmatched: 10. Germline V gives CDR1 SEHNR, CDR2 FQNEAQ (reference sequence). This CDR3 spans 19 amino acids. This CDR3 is CASSSSRDRGPNSNQPQHF. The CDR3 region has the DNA TGTGCCAGCAGCTCATCCCGGGACAGGGGGCCGAATAGCAATCAGCCCCAGCATTTT.

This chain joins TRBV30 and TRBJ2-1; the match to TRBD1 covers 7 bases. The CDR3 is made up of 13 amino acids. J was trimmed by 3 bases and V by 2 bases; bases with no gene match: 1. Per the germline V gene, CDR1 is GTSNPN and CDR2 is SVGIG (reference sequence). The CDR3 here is CAWSRTGYNEQFF. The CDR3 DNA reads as TGTGCCTGGAGTCGGACAGGCTACAATGAGCAGTTCTTC. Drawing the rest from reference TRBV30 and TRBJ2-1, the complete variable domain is SQTIHQWPATLVQPVGSPLSLECTVEGTSNPNLYWYRQAAGRGLQLLFYSVGIGQISSEVPQNLSASRPQDRQFILSSKKLLLSDSGFYLCAWSRTGYNEQFFGPGTRLTVL.

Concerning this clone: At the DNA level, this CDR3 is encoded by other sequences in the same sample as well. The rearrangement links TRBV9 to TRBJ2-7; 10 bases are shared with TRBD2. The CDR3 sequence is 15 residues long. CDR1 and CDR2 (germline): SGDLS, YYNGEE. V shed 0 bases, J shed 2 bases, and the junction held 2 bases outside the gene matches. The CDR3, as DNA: TGTGCCAGCAGCGTAGAAGCGGGAGGGCCCTACGAGCAGTACTTC. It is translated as CASSVEAGGPYEQYF.